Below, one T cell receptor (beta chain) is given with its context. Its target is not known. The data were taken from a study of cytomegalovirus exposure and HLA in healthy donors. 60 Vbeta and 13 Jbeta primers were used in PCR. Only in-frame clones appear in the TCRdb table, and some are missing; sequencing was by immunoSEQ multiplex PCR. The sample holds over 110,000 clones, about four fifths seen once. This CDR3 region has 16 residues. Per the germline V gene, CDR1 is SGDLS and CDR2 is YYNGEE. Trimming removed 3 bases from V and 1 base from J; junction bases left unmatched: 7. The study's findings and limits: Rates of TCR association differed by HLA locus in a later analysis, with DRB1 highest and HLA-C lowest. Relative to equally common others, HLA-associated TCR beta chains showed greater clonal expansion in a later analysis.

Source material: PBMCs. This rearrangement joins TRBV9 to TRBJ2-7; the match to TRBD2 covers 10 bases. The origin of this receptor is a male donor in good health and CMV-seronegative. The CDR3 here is CASSEGLAEFSYEQYF. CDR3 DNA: TGTGCCAGCAGCGAAGGACTAGCGGAGTTTTCCTACGAGCAGTACTTC.